Below, one T cell receptor (beta chain) is given with its context. Its matching antigen is unknown. Data came from immunoSEQ multiplex PCR; TCRdb stores just in-frame clones and leaves some out. The sample consists of approximately 150,000 clones, roughly 90% of them appearing once. The data belong to a study of T cell responses to AZD1222 COVID-19 vaccine. General study points: Spike-specific TCRs gained breadth and depth after people received two AZD1222 doses. Along spike, vaccine-associated CD4 TCRs were found throughout, with dominance at 160-218 and 743-854.

This sample comprised peripheral blood, obtained 28 days after the second AZD1222 dose. The origin of this receptor is an adult who received the AZD1222 COVID-19 vaccine.

As DNA, the CDR3 is TGTGCCAGCAGTTTAGGGGGTTTCATGAACACTGAAGCTTTCTTT. It codes for CASSLGGFMNTEAFF. V and J are TRBV27 and TRBJ1-1; TRBD1 might be the D (5 bases). The V end was cut by 2 bases, the J end by 0 bases, with 10 bases between. CDR1 and CDR2 from the germline V gene are MNHEY and SMNVEV (reference sequence). The CDR3 spans 15 residues.